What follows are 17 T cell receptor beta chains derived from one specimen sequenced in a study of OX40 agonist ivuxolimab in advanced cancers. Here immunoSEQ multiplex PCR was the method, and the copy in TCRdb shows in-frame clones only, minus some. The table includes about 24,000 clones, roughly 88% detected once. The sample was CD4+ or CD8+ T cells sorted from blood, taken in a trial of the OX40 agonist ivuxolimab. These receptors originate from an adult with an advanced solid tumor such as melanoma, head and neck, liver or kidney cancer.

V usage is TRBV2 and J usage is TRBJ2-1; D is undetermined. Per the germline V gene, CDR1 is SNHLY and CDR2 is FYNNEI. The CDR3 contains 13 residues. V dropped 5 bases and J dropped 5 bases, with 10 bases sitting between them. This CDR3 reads CASSLLRHNEQFF. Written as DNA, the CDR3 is TGTGCCAGCAGTCTTCTTCGGCACAATGAGCAGTTCTTC.

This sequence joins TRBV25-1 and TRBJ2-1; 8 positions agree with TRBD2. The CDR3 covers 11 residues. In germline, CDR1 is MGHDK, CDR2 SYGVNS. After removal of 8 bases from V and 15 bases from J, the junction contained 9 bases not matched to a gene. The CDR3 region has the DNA TGTGCCAGCTCCACGGGGGGGCTTTGGTTCTTC. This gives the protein CASSTGGLWFF.

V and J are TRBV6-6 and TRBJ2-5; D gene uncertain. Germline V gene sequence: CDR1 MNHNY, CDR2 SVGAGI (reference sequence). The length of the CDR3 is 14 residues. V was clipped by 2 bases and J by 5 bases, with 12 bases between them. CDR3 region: CASSYRTRSETQYF. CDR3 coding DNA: TGTGCCAGCAGTTACCGCACCAGGTCGGAGACCCAGTACTTC.

Here the CDR3 DNA reads TGTGCCACCAGCAGAGATCGGGTCTCTGGAAACACCATATATTTT. Translation gives CATSRDRVSGNTIYF. The chain uses TRBV15 and TRBJ1-3; D ambiguous. V was shortened by 0 bases and J by 0 bases, with 6 bases between the two germline ends. This CDR3 contains 15 residues. Germline CDR1 is LNHNV and CDR2 is YYDKDF (reference sequence).

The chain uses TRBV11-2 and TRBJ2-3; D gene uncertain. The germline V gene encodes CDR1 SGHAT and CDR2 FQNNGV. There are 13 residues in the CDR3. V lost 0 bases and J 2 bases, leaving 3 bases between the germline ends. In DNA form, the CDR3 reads TGTGCCAGCAGCTTAGAATTCACAGATACGCAGTATTTT. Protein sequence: CASSLEFTDTQYF. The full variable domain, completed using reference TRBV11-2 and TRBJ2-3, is EAGVAQSPRYKIIEKRQSVAFWCNPISGHATLYWYQQILGQGPKLLIQFQNNGVVDDSQLPKDRFSAERLKGVDSTLKIQPAKLEDSAVYLCASSLEFTDTQYFGPGTRLTVL.

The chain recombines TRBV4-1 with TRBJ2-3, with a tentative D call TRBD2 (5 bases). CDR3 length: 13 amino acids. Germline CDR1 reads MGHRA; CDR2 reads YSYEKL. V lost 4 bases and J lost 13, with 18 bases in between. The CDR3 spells CASSLGPSEVKYF. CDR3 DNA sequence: TGCGCCAGCAGCCTTGGGCCTTCGGAGGTCAAGTATTTT.

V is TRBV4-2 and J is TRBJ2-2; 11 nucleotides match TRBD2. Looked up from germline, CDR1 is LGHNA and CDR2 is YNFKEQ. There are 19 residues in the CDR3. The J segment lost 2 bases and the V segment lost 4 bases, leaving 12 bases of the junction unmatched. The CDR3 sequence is CASSPQTQTSGVNTGELFF. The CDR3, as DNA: TGTGCCAGCAGCCCACAAACTCAGACTAGCGGGGTTAACACCGGGGAGCTGTTTTTT.

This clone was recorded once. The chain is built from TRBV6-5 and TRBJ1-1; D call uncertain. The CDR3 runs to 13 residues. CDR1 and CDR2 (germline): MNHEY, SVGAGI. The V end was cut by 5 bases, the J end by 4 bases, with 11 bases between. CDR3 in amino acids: CASSHRGSTEAFF. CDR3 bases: TGTGCCAGCAGTCACCGAGGTAGCACTGAAGCTTTCTTT.

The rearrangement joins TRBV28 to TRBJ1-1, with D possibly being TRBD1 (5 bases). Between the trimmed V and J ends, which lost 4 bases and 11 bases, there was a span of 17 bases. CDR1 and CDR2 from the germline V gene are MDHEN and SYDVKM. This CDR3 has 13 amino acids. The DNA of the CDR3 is TGTGCCAGCAGTTCAATGGGGGTTCCGTCGGCTTTCTTT. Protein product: CASSSMGVPSAFF. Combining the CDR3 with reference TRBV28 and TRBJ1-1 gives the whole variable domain DVKVTQSSRYLVKRTGEKVFLECVQDMDHENMFWYRQDPGLGLRLIYFSYDVKMKEKGDIPEGYSVSREKKERFSLILESASTNQTSMYLCASSSMGVPSAFFGQGTRLTVV.

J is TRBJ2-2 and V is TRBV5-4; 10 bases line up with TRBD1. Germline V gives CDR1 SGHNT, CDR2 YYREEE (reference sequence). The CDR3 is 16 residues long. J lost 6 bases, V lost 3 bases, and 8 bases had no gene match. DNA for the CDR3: TGTGCCAGCAGCTGGGGACAGGGGACGATTTCCGGGGAGCTGTTTTTT. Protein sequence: CASSWGQGTISGELFF.

The CDR3 DNA is TGTGCCAGTAGTATTGGGAGGAACACTGAAGCTTTCTTT. Its translation is CASSIGRNTEAFF. This chain joins TRBV19 and TRBJ1-1; no reliable D call. With 3 bases removed from V and 1 base from J, the gap between germline ends came to 6 bases. This CDR3 has 13 residues. Per germline, CDR1 LNHDA and CDR2 SQIVND (reference sequence). The whole variable domain, filled in from reference TRBV19 and TRBJ1-1, reads DGGITQSPKYLFRKEGQNVTLSCEQNLNHDAMYWYRQDPGQGLRLIYYSQIVNDFQKGDIAEGYSVSREKKESFPLTVTSAQKNPTAFYLCASSIGRNTEAFFGQGTRLTVV.

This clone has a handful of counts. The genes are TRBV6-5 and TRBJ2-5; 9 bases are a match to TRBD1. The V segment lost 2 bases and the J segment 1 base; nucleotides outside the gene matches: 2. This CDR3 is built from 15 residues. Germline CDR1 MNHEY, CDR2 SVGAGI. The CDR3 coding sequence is TGTGCCAGCAGTTACGGGGGACAGGGCCAAGAGACCCAGTACTTC. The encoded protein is CASSYGGQGQETQYF.

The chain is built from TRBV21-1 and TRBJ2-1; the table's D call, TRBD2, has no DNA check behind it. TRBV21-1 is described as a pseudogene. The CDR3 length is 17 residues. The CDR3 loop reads CASSKEEGGGSYNEQFF. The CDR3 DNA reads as TGTGCCAGCAGCAAAGAGGAGGGCGGGGGCTCCTACAATGAGCAGTTCTTC.

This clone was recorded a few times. CDR3 sequence: CASSYSSSGAAYEQYF. The CDR3 nucleotides read TGTGCCAGCAGTTACTCGAGTAGCGGGGCCGCCTACGAGCAGTACTTC. The rearrangement joins TRBV6-9 to TRBJ2-7; 8 bases agree with TRBD2. The V and J ends lost 3 bases and 2 bases, in that order; junction bases with no gene match: 9. CDR1 MNHGY and CDR2 SVAAGI come from the germline V gene. The CDR3 is 16 amino acids.

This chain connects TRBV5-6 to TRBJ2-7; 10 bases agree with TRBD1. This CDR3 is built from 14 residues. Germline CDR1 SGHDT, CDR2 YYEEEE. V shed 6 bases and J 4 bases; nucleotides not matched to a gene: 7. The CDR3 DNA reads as TGTGCCAGCACCAGACAGGGGGCAGGGTACGAGCAGTACTTC. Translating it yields CASTRQGAGYEQYF.

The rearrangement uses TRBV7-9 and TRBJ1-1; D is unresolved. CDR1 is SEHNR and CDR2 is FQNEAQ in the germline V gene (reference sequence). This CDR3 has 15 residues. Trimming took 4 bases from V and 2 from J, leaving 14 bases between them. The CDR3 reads CASSSEFARNTEAFF. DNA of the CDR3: TGTGCCAGCAGCTCGGAATTTGCCCGCAACACTGAAGCTTTCTTT. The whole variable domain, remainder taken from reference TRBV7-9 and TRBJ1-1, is DTGVSQNPRHKITKRGQNVTFRCDPISEHNRLYWYRQTLGQGPEFLTYFQNEAQLEKSRLLSDRFSAERPKGSFSTLEIQRTEQGDSAMYLCASSSEFARNTEAFFGQGTRLTVV.

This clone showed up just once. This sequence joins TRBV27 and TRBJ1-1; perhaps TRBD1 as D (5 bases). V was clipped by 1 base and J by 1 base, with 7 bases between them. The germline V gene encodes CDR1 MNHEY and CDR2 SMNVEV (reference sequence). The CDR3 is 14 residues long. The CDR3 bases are TGTGCCAGCAGTTTATGGGGGGGGAACACTGAAGCTTTCTTT. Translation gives CASSLWGGNTEAFF.